This T cell receptor (beta chain) was documented in a study of blood T cells in healthy people across ages. V lost 4 bases, J lost 0 bases, and 13 bases lay in between. Germline V gene data show CDR1 as DFQATT and CDR2 as SNEGSKA (reference sequence). This CDR3 is built from 16 residues. Caucasian, healthy and from Russia, the donors were aged between roughly 6 and 100. Next came a second PCR, run for about 7 to 12 cycles, which used a sample-barcoded 5' primer along with a J-beta primer mix. TCRdb recomputed calls from the 5' RACE reads with MiXCR, one row per CDR3 protein. The table lists approximately 790,000 distinct CDR3 sequences, around 62% of them singletons.

This TCR derives from a man aged 25-45 years in good health. The chain couples TRBV20-1 to TRBJ2-6; D gene ambiguous. What was sequenced was blood. This chain's CDR3 is CSATPDPISGANVLTF. The DNA for the CDR3 is TGCAGTGCTACCCCGGACCCTATCTCTGGGGCCAACGTCCTGACTTTC.